The 10 T cell receptor beta chains presented below share a single source sample, sequenced in a study of siplizumab effects on memory and regulatory T cells (dated 2019 in TCRdb). The library was generated by the immunoSEQ multiplex PCR assay. The table comes from immuneACCESS by way of TCRdb, which keeps in-frame sequences with V and J called. Part of the clones is missing from these tables; in studies checked, under half for an unresolved V gene and the rest for unknown reasons. This sample has roughly 50,000 clones in its table, and less than 90% of those were observed once. The ten largest account for around 0.3% of the sample. The sequencing sample was made of naive CD8+ T cells sorted from blood. The cell subset or site label on this specimen signifies: unstimulated naive T cells. These receptors were obtained from a human donor in good health.

This sequence joins TRBV6-4 and TRBJ1-2; a possible D gene is TRBD1 (5 bases). Germline CDR1 and CDR2: MRHNA and SNTAGT. Deletions cut 0 bases from V and 3 bases from J, with 11 bases between. The CDR3 length is 15 residues. The CDR3, as DNA: TGTGCCAGCAGTGACTCTGGAGGGGCGGACTATGGCTACACCTTC. It codes for CASSDSGGADYGYTF.

This rearrangement joins TRBV11-2 to TRBJ2-1, with TRBD2 matching 9 bases. Germline-derived CDR1 and CDR2 are SGHAT and FQNNGV. Unmatched junction bases numbered 5, after V lost 3 bases and J lost 2 bases. The CDR3 is 16 residues long. CDR3 nucleotides: TGTGCCAGCAGCTTCCTAGCGGGAAATGCCTACAATGAGCAGTTCTTC. Translation gives CASSFLAGNAYNEQFF.

This clone occurred once. The rearrangement joins TRBV27 to TRBJ2-7, with D possibly being TRBD2 (6 bases). The CDR3 covers 13 residues. Trimming took 4 bases from V and 1 from J, leaving 8 bases between them. Germline V gene lookup returns CDR1 MNHEY and CDR2 SMNVEV (reference sequence). CDR3 DNA sequence: TGTGCCAGCAGTTGGAGCGGGTCCTACGAGCAGTACTTC. Its protein is CASSWSGSYEQYF.

This clone was detected a few times. The chain joins TRBV7-9 to TRBJ2-3; a possible D gene is TRBD2 (5 bases). CDR1 and CDR2 (germline): SEHNR, FQNEAQ (reference sequence). This CDR3 spans 15 amino acids. V was pared by 3 bases and J by 2 bases, with 12 bases between. The CDR3 spells CASSFGLSVTDTQYF. The CDR3 coding sequence is TGTGCCAGCAGCTTCGGACTGTCCGTCACAGATACGCAGTATTTT.

The chain combines TRBV29-1 with TRBJ2-5; D uncertain. The CDR3 has 12 amino acids. Germline CDR1 SQVTM, CDR2 ANQGSEA. The CDR3 region is CRAPGREETQYF. CDR3 nucleotide sequence: TGCAGGGCTCCCGGGCGCGAAGAGACCCAGTACTTC. Together with reference TRBV29-1 and TRBJ2-5, the CDR3 gives the full variable domain: SAVISQKPSRDICQRGTSLTIQCQVDSQVTMMFWYRQQPGQSLTLIATANQGSEATYESGFVIDKFPISRPNLTFSTLTVSNMSPEDSSIYLCRAPGREETQYFGPGTRLLVL.

This chain uses TRBV30 with TRBJ2-1, with D unresolved. This CDR3 spans 14 amino acids. The V and J ends lost 2 bases and 9 bases respectively, with 17 bases between them. CDR1 and CDR2 from the germline V gene are GTSNPN and SVGIG (reference sequence). CDR3 in amino acids: CAWSLVTASSEQFF. The CDR3 nucleotides read TGTGCCTGGAGTCTGGTAACGGCGTCCAGTGAGCAGTTCTTC.

The rearrangement links TRBV2 to TRBJ2-5, with D possibly TRBD1 on 5 matching bases. Trimming removed 0 bases at V and 7 bases at J, with 12 bases between. Germline CDR1 reads SNHLY; CDR2 reads FYNNEI. The CDR3 consists of 14 residues. CDR3 coding DNA: TGTGCCAGCAGTGAAGCGGGAAGGGGCGCGACCCAGTACTTC. Its translation: CASSEAGRGATQYF.

The chain recombines TRBV4-1 with TRBJ2-7, with a tentative D call TRBD1 (6 bases). Germline V gives CDR1 MGHRA, CDR2 YSYEKL. The V end was cut by 3 bases, the J end by 6 bases, with 12 bases between. This CDR3 spans 13 amino acids. This CDR3 reads CASSQAGVGEQYF. The CDR3 DNA reads TGCGCCAGCAGCCAGGCAGGGGTAGGCGAGCAGTACTTC.

The genes are TRBV28 and TRBJ2-2; no reliable D call. V was clipped by 6 bases and J by 3 bases, with 14 bases between them. CDR1 and CDR2 from the germline V gene are MDHEN and SYDVKM. The CDR3 consists of 15 residues. The CDR3 spells CASSLLVLDTGELFF. The CDR3 coding sequence is TGTGCCAGCAGCCTCCTGGTATTGGACACCGGGGAGCTGTTTTTT.

The V gene is TRBV19, the J gene TRBJ1-1; D is unresolved. Germline V gene sequence: CDR1 LNHDA, CDR2 SQIVND (reference sequence). V was shortened by 2 bases and J by 3 bases, with 7 bases between the two germline ends. The CDR3 runs to 13 residues. The CDR3 is CASSISHYTEAFF. Written as DNA, the CDR3 is TGTGCCAGTAGTATATCCCACTACACTGAAGCTTTCTTT.